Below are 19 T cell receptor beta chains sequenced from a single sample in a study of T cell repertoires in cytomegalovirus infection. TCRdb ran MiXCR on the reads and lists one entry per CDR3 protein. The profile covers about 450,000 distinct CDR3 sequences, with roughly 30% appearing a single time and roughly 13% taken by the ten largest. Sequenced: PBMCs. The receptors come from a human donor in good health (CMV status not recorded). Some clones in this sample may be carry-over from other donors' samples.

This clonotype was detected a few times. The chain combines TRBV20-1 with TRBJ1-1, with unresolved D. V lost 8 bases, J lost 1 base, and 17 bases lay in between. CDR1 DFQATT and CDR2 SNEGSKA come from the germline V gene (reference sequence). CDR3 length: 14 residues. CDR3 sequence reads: CSFPDARRNTEAFF. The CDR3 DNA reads TGCAGTTTCCCCGACGCTAGGAGGAACACTGAAGCTTTCTTT.

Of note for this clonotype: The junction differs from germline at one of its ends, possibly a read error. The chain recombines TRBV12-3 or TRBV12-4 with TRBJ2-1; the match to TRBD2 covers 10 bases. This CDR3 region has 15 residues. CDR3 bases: TGTGCCAGCAAAGTAGCGGGGGGCTCCTACAAGGAGCAGTTCTTC. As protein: CASKVAGGSYKEQFF.

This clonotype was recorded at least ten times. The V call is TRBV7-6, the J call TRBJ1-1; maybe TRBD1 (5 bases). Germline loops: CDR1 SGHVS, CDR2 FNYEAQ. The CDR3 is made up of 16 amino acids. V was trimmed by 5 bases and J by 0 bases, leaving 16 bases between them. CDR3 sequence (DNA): TGTGCCAGCAGCCGAATACAGGCGTCCATGAACACTGAAGCTTTCTTT. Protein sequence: CASSRIQASMNTEAFF.

The chain's CDR3 is CASSLTTTSGRNEQFF. The CDR3 nucleotides are TGTGCCAGCAGCTTAACCACGACTAGCGGGCGCAATGAGCAGTTCTTC. The V gene is TRBV7-2, the J gene TRBJ2-1; TRBD2 aligns across 10 bases. Unmatched junction bases numbered 7, after V lost 2 bases and J lost 6 bases. CDR1 SGHTA and CDR2 FQGNSA come from the germline V gene. This CDR3 comprises 16 residues.

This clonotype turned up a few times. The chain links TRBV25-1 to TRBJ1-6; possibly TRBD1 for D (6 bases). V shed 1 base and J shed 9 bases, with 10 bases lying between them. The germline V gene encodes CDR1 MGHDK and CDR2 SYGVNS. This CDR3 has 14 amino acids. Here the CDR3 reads CASSEWGGGSPLHF. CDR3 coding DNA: TGTGCCAGCAGTGAATGGGGAGGGGGTTCACCCCTCCACTTT. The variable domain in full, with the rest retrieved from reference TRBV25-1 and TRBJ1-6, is EADIYQTPRYLVIGTGKKITLECSQTMGHDKMYWYQQDPGMELHLIHYSYGVNSTEKGDLSSESTVSRIRTEHFPLTLESARPSHTSQYLCASSEWGGGSPLHFGNGTRLTVT.

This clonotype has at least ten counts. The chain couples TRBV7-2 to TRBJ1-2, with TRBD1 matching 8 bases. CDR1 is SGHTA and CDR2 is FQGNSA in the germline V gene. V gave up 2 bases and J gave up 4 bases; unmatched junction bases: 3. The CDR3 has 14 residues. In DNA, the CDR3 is TGTGCCAGCAGCTTATCGGGACAGGTCTATGGCTACACCTTC. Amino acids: CASSLSGQVYGYTF.

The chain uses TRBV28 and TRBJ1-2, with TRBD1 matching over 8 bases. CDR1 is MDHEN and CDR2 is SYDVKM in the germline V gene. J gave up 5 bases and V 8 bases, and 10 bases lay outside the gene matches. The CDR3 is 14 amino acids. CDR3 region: CASLRGQANYGYTF. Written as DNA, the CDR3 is TGTGCCAGCCTGCGGGGACAGGCAAATTATGGCTACACCTTC.

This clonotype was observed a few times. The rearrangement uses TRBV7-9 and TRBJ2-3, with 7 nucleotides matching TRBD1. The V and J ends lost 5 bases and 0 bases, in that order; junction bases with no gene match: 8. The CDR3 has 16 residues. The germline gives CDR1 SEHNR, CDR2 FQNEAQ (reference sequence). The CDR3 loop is CASSLPGTASTDTQYF. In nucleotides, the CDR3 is TGTGCCAGCAGCCTCCCCGGGACAGCTAGCACAGATACGCAGTATTTT.

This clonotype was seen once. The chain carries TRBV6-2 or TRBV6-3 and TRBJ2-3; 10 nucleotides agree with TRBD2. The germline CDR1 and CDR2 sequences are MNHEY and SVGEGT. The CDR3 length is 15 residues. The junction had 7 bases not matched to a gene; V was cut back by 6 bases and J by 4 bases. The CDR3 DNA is TGTGCCAGCAGCCTTAGCGGGGGGCCTGCAGATACGCAGTATTTT. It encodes CASSLSGGPADTQYF.

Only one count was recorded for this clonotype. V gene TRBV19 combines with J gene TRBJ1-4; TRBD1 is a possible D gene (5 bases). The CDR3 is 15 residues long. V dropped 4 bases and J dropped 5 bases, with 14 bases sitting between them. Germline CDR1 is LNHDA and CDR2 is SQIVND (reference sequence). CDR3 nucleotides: TGTGCCAGTAGTACCACCAGGACAAGCAATGAAAAACTGTTTTTT. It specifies CASSTTRTSNEKLFF.

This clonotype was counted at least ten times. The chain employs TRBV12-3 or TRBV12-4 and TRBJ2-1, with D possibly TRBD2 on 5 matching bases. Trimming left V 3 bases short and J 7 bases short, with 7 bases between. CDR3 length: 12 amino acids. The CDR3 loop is CASSFRGNEQFF. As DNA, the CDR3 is TGTGCCAGCAGTTTCCGAGGGAATGAGCAGTTCTTC.

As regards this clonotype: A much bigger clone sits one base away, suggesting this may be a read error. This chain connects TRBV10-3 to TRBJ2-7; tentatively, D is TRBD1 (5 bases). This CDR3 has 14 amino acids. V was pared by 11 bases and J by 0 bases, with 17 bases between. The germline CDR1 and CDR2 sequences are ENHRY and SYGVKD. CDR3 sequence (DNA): TGTGCCGTACCCCCCCAGGGCAGCTCCTACGAGCAGTACTTC. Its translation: CAVPPQGSSYEQYF.

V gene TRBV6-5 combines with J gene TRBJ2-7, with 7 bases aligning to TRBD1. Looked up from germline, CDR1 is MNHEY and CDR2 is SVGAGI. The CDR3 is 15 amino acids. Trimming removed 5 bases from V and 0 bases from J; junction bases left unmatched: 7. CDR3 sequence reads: CASSRAGTDSYEQYF. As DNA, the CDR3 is TGTGCCAGCAGTCGAGCCGGGACAGACTCCTACGAGCAGTACTTC.

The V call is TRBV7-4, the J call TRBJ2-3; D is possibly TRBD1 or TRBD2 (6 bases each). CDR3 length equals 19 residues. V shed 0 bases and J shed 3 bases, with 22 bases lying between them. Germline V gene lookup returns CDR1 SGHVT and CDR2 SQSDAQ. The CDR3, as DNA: TGTGCCAGCAGCTTAGCTTCTACAGGGAGGTTTTTTAAGACAGATACGCAGTATTTT. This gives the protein CASSLASTGRFFKTDTQYF.

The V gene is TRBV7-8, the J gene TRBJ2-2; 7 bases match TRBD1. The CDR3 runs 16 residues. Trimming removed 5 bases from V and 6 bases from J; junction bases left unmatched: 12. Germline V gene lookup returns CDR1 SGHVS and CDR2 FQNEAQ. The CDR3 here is CASSHRQGSGAGELFF. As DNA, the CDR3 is TGTGCCAGCAGCCATCGACAGGGAAGTGGGGCCGGGGAGCTGTTTTTT.

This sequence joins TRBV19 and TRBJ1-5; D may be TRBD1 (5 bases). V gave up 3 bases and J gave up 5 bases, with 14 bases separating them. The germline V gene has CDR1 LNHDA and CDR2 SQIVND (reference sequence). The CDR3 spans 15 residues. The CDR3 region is CASSIIRETYQPQHF. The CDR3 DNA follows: TGTGCCAGTAGTATTATCAGGGAGACTTATCAGCCCCAGCATTTT.

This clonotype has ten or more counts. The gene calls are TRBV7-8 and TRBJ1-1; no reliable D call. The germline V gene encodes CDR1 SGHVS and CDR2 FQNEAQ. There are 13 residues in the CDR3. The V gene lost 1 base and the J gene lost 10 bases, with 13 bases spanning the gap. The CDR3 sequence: CASSLDAGNRAFF. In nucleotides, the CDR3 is TGTGCCAGCAGCTTAGATGCCGGCAACAGAGCTTTCTTT.

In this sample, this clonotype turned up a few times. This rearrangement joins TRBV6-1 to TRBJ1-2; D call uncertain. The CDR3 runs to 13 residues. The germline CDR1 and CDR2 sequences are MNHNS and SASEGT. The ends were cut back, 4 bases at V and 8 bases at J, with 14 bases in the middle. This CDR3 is CASSVRAARGYTF. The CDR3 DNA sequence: TGTGCCAGCAGTGTCCGGGCCGCTCGCGGCTACACCTTC.

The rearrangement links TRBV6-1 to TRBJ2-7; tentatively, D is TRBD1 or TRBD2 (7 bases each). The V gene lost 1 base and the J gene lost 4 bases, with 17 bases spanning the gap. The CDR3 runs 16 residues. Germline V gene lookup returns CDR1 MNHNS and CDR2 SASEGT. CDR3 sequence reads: CASSEVAGAGGYEQYF. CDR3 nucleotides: TGTGCCAGCAGTGAAGTGGCGGGGGCAGGGGGTTACGAGCAGTACTTC.